This entry lists 23 T cell receptor beta chains sequenced from one sample in a study of response to subunit inactivated influenza vaccine. TCRdb analysed the RT-PCR reads with MiXCR anew, one entry per CDR3 protein. The data hold 530,000 or so distinct CDR3 sequences, with less than 15% observed a single time. The sequences come from PBMCs from blood, collected approximately 12 days after vaccination. These receptors were obtained from a man between 45 and 60 years old who received an inactivated influenza vaccine.

This clonotype was detected only a few times. The rearrangement links TRBV29-1 to TRBJ2-7; maybe TRBD2 (6 bases). The V end lost 6 bases, the J end lost 7 bases, and 25 bases lay between the germline ends. Germline V gene lookup returns CDR1 SQVTM and CDR2 ANQGSEA. The CDR3 is made up of 15 amino acids. The CDR3 DNA reads TGCAGCGTCGTTCGTACACGGGACTCCTCTTGGGAGCAGTACTTC. Its protein product is CSVVRTRDSSWEQYF.

This clonotype has at least ten counts. This rearrangement joins TRBV28 to TRBJ2-5, with D possibly TRBD2 on 5 matching bases. Trimming cost V 6 bases and J 3 bases, with 14 bases left between them. Germline V gene data show CDR1 as MDHEN and CDR2 as SYDVKM. The CDR3 totals 14 residues. CDR3 in DNA: TGTGCCAGCAGCTCCGCGGACTTGAAAGAGACCCAGTACTTC. This encodes CASSSADLKETQYF.

The J gene is TRBJ1-2, the V gene TRBV12-3 or TRBV12-4, with a tentative D call TRBD1 (5 bases). This CDR3 has 13 residues. The germline V and J ends were trimmed by 6 bases and 4 bases, with 12 bases remaining between them. The CDR3 loop is CASRGPGRYGYTF. The CDR3 DNA reads as TGTGCCAGCAGGGGGCCTGGGCGCTATGGCTACACCTTC.

The CDR3 sequence is CASSGRDRRTDTQYF. In DNA, the CDR3 is TGTGCCAGCAGCGGGCGGGACAGGCGGACAGATACGCAGTATTTT. The chain employs TRBV7-9 and TRBJ2-3; 8 bases map to TRBD1. The V segment lost 5 bases and the J segment 3 bases; nucleotides outside the gene matches: 7. This CDR3 comprises 15 residues. In germline, CDR1 is SEHNR, CDR2 FQNEAQ (reference sequence).

In this sample, this clonotype turned up a few times. V and J are TRBV4-2 and TRBJ2-2, with D hard to call. V was shortened by 4 bases and J by 12 bases, with 9 bases between the two germline ends. This CDR3 comprises 11 residues. Germline CDR1 LGHNA, CDR2 YNFKEQ. The CDR3 is CASSPASQLFF. In DNA, the CDR3 is TGTGCCAGCAGCCCGGCCTCCCAGCTGTTTTTT.

The chain recombines TRBV27 with TRBJ2-4; TRBD2 is a possible D gene (6 bases). Looked up from germline, CDR1 is MNHEY and CDR2 is SMNVEV (reference sequence). The V and J ends lost 0 bases and 1 base respectively, with 10 bases between them. This CDR3 is 16 amino acids long. DNA for the CDR3: TGTGCCAGCAGTTTATCGGCGAGCGGGGCCAAAAACATTCAGTACTTC. Translation: CASSLSASGAKNIQYF.

The J gene is TRBJ1-2, the V gene TRBV20-1, with 9 positions matching TRBD1. CDR1 is DFQATT, CDR2 SNEGSKA, per germline (reference sequence). V was pared by 4 bases and J by 2 bases, with 5 bases of the junction left unmatched. This CDR3 is 14 amino acids long. CDR3 residues: CSAISDRGNYGYTF. CDR3 nucleotide sequence: TGCAGTGCTATTTCCGACAGGGGGAACTATGGCTACACCTTC.

The V call is TRBV6-5, the J call TRBJ1-4; D unclear. Trimming removed 0 bases from V and 8 bases from J, with 13 bases in between. The CDR3 loop spans 15 amino acids. Germline-derived CDR1 and CDR2 are MNHEY and SVGAGI. The CDR3 nucleotides read TGTGCCAGCAGTTACTCGCGACGGGCAAGCGAAAAACTGTTTTTT. Its translation is CASSYSRRASEKLFF.

This clonotype came up a few times. The chain employs TRBV7-9 and TRBJ2-7; 9 positions agree with TRBD1. From germline, CDR1 is SEHNR and CDR2 FQNEAQ (reference sequence). The junction had 12 bases not matched to a gene; V was cut back by 6 bases and J by 12 bases. This CDR3 is 13 amino acids long. CDR3 DNA sequence: TGTGCCAGCAGGGCCGGGACAGGGAGACCCCTGTACTTC. It specifies CASRAGTGRPLYF.

This clonotype was counted between two and nine times. The gene calls are TRBV7-9 and TRBJ1-2; perhaps TRBD1 as D (5 bases). This CDR3 spans 11 amino acids. V shed 4 bases and J shed 8 bases, with 8 bases lying between them. CDR1 and CDR2 (germline): SEHNR, FQNEAQ (reference sequence). CDR3 coding DNA: TGTGCCAGCAGCTCCCAGGGCGGCTACACCTTC. Residues: CASSSQGGYTF.

The gene calls are TRBV7-2 and TRBJ1-2, with D unclear. Germline V CDR1 and CDR2: SGHTA, FQGNSA. The V end was cut by 0 bases, the J end by 5 bases, with 13 bases between. The CDR3 has 15 amino acids. CDR3: CASSLAADRTYGYTF. The DNA for the CDR3 is TGTGCCAGCAGCTTAGCCGCGGACCGGACGTATGGCTACACCTTC. Based on the CDR3 plus reference TRBV7-2 and TRBJ1-2, the full variable domain is GAGVSQSPSNKVTEKGKDVELRCDPISGHTALYWYRQSLGQGLEFLIYFQGNSAPDKSGLPSDRFSAERTGGSVSTLTIQRTQQEDSAVYLCASSLAADRTYGYTFGSGTRLTVV.

This clonotype came up a few times. The chain joins TRBV5-6 to TRBJ2-3, with TRBD2 matching over 13 bases. This CDR3 contains 19 residues. V lost 3 bases, J lost 3 bases, and 13 bases stayed unmatched. Germline V gives CDR1 SGHDT, CDR2 YYEEEE. CDR3 amino acids: CASSSLGTSGVGRTDTQYF. In DNA form, the CDR3 reads TGTGCCAGCAGCTCTCTCGGGACTAGCGGGGTAGGAAGAACAGATACGCAGTATTTT.

This clonotype was detected a few times. This chain connects TRBV27 to TRBJ2-7; 7 nucleotides line up with TRBD1. The CDR3 covers 17 residues. Trimming at V came to 6 bases and at J to 1 base, leaving 15 bases not matched to a gene. The germline CDR1 and CDR2 sequences are MNHEY and SMNVEV (reference sequence). The CDR3 DNA reads as TGTGCCAGCAGGGACAGGTCTAATATGGAAACATCCTACGAGCAGTACTTC. This gives the protein CASRDRSNMETSYEQYF.

J is TRBJ2-3 and V is TRBV7-9; 10 bases align to TRBD2. Trimming took 5 bases from V and 4 from J; bases not matched to a gene: 9. The CDR3 has 16 residues. CDR1 is SEHNR and CDR2 is FQNEAQ in the germline V gene (reference sequence). The CDR3 nucleotides read TGTGCCAGCAGCCAAGTAGCGGGGGGTAACGCAGATACGCAGTATTTT. It specifies CASSQVAGGNADTQYF.

This sequence joins TRBV7-9 and TRBJ2-1, with 9 bases identical to TRBD2. The V and J ends lost 7 bases and 7 bases, in that order; junction bases with no gene match: 11. CDR1 SEHNR and CDR2 FQNEAQ come from the germline V gene (reference sequence). The CDR3 consists of 15 residues. The CDR3 protein is CASIGAGGPWNEQFF. The CDR3 DNA sequence: TGTGCCAGCATCGGGGCGGGAGGGCCTTGGAATGAGCAGTTCTTC.

This clonotype has just a few counts. The genes are TRBV6-1 and TRBJ1-2, with a possible D match to TRBD1 (6 bases). Germline V CDR1 and CDR2: MNHNS, SASEGT. Trimming stripped 6 bases from V and 4 bases from J, with 12 bases between. This CDR3 is 13 amino acids long. CDR3 nucleotides: TGTGCCAGCAGCGCAGGGGAGGTCTATGGCTACACCTTC. Its translation: CASSAGEVYGYTF.

There are a few counts of this clonotype. The chain uses TRBV2 and TRBJ1-3; TRBD1 might be the D (6 bases). CDR1 is SNHLY and CDR2 is FYNNEI in the germline V gene. V dropped 7 bases and J dropped 3 bases, with 25 bases sitting between them. This CDR3 contains 18 residues. The CDR3 nucleotides are TGTGCCAGCATCCGGGACCAACAAGGGGGAACGAATGGAAACACCATATATTTT. The encoded protein is CASIRDQQGGTNGNTIYF.

This clonotype has just a few counts. The chain combines TRBV14 with TRBJ2-7; D uncertain. Germline CDR1 is SGHDN and CDR2 is FVKESK. The V gene lost 3 bases and the J gene lost 3 bases, with 12 bases spanning the gap. The CDR3 runs 14 residues. The CDR3: CASSHLSTRYEQYF. DNA of the CDR3: TGTGCCAGCAGCCACCTCTCTACCCGCTACGAGCAGTACTTC. Using reference TRBV14 and TRBJ2-7 for the parts outside the CDR3, the full variable domain is EAGVTQFPSHSVIEKGQTVTLRCDPISGHDNLYWYRRVMGKEIKFLLHFVKESKQDESGMPNNRFLAERTGGTYSTLKVQPAELEDSGVYFCASSHLSTRYEQYFGPGTRLTVT.

The chain is built from TRBV2 and TRBJ1-2; maybe TRBD1 (5 bases). With 6 bases removed from V and 0 bases from J, the gap between germline ends came to 11 bases. The CDR3 sequence is 14 residues long. The V gene's germline CDR1 is SNHLY and CDR2 FYNNEI. The CDR3 loop reads CASRQDSANYGYTF. In nucleotides, the CDR3 is TGTGCCAGCAGACAGGACTCAGCTAACTATGGCTACACCTTC.

The V call is TRBV20-1, the J call TRBJ2-7, with TRBD1 matching over 10 bases. The CDR3 totals 13 residues. With 4 bases clipped from V and 4 bases from J, the junction kept 4 bases outside the gene matches. CDR1 and CDR2 (germline): DFQATT, SNEGSKA (reference sequence). CDR3 amino acids: CSAIGDRGYEQYF. CDR3 nucleotides: TGCAGTGCTATAGGGGACAGGGGTTACGAGCAGTACTTC.

This clonotype has just a few counts. The chain combines TRBV27 with TRBJ1-1, with TRBD1 identical over 10 bases. Germline CDR1 is MNHEY and CDR2 is SMNVEV (reference sequence). The CDR3 sequence is 14 residues long. J was trimmed by 5 bases and V by 3 bases; bases with no gene match: 3. This chain's CDR3 is CASSFDRGRTEAFF. For the CDR3, the DNA is TGTGCCAGCAGTTTTGACAGGGGGCGGACTGAAGCTTTCTTT.

This clonotype has a handful of counts. The rearrangement links TRBV2 to TRBJ2-7, with unresolved D. Germline V gene sequence: CDR1 SNHLY, CDR2 FYNNEI. This CDR3 region has 11 residues. V dropped 8 bases and J dropped 4 bases, with 9 bases sitting between them. CDR3 region: CASDNSYEQYF. In nucleotides, the CDR3 is TGTGCCAGCGATAACAGTTACGAGCAGTACTTC. Full variable domain (outside the CDR3, taken from reference TRBV2 and TRBJ2-7): EPEVTQTPSHQVTQMGQEVILRCVPISNHLYFYWYRQILGQKVEFLVSFYNNEISEKSEIFDDQFSVERPDGSNFTLKIRSTKLEDSAMYFCASDNSYEQYFGPGTRLTVT.

This clonotype was recorded a few times. This sequence joins TRBV7-8 and TRBJ2-2; D gene uncertain. Germline V CDR1 and CDR2: SGHVS, FQNEAQ. The CDR3 contains 14 residues. Trimming left V 1 base short and J 10 bases short, with 13 bases between. Here the CDR3 reads CASSLESVALELFF. CDR3 coding DNA: TGTGCCAGCAGCTTAGAATCGGTAGCACTGGAGCTGTTTTTT. Full variable domain (missing parts from reference TRBV7-8 and TRBJ2-2): GAGVSQSPRYKVAKRGQDVALRCDPISGHVSLFWYQQALGQGPEFLTYFQNEAQLDKSGLPSDRFFAERPEGSVSTLKIQRTQQEDSAVYLCASSLESVALELFFGEGSRLTVL.